These 27 T cell receptor beta chains share one sample of origin, sequenced in a study of T cells in Graves' hyperthyroidism and ophthalmopathy. Amplified TCR beta CDR3 regions came from RNA transcripts. An initial round of RT-PCR targeting the TCR CDR3 relied on the HTBI primer set. Using its own MiXCR run on the multiplex PCR reads, TCRdb lists one record per CDR3 protein. The sample shows hundreds of thousands of distinct CDR3 sequences, roughly 24% of them seen only once. Sequenced: blood. These receptors were taken from a woman in her 30s with Graves' ophthalmopathy.

This chain uses TRBV24-1 with TRBJ2-4; the D gene is possibly TRBD1 (5 bases). Germline V gene lookup returns CDR1 KGHDR and CDR2 SFDVKD. V was pared by 6 bases and J by 0 bases, with 17 bases between. The CDR3 covers 17 residues. CDR3 amino acids: CATSKPPGWLAKNIQYF. The CDR3 coding sequence is TGTGCCACCAGTAAACCCCCAGGGTGGTTAGCCAAAAACATTCAGTACTTC.

This clonotype was counted ten times or more. The V and J genes are TRBV28 and TRBJ2-7; D gene uncertain. Germline CDR1 reads MDHEN; CDR2 reads SYDVKM. The CDR3 loop spans 11 amino acids. The V end lost 6 bases, the J end lost 2 bases, and 5 bases lay between the germline ends. CDR3 sequence: CASRRTYEQYF. In nucleotides, the CDR3 is TGTGCCAGCAGAAGAACCTACGAGCAGTACTTC. Complete variable domain (other parts from reference TRBV28 and TRBJ2-7): DVKVTQSSRYLVKRTGEKVFLECVQDMDHENMFWYRQDPGLGLRLIYFSYDVKMKEKGDIPEGYSVSREKKERFSLILESASTNQTSMYLCASRRTYEQYFGPGTRLTVT.

Ten or more counts support this clonotype. V usage is TRBV2 and J usage is TRBJ1-5, with D unresolved. Between the trimmed V and J ends, which lost 10 bases and 1 base, there was a span of 11 bases. Germline CDR1 and CDR2: SNHLY and FYNNEI. This CDR3 has 13 residues. Written as DNA, the CDR3 is TGTGCCACCACATTTGACAGCAATCAGCCCCAGCATTTT. Protein sequence: CATTFDSNQPQHF.

The table lists this clonotype with many counts. This chain links TRBV19 with TRBJ1-1; the D gene is possibly TRBD1 (6 bases). Between the trimmed V and J ends, which lost 3 bases and 1 base, there was a span of 9 bases. The CDR3 runs to 14 residues. The germline CDR1 and CDR2 sequences are LNHDA and SQIVND (reference sequence). CDR3 nucleotide sequence: TGTGCCAGTAGTATCTGGGGACAGAACACTGAAGCTTTCTTT. Translated, it gives CASSIWGQNTEAFF.

This clonotype was detected a few times. V is TRBV29-1 and J is TRBJ1-2, with D perhaps TRBD1 (5 bases). Germline V gene sequence: CDR1 SQVTM, CDR2 ANQGSEA. The CDR3 covers 12 residues. The germline V and J ends were trimmed by 3 bases and 8 bases, with 13 bases remaining between them. As DNA, the CDR3 is TGCAGCGTTGAGCCCGGGGCCGGGGGCTACACCTTC. It translates to CSVEPGAGGYTF.

The CDR3 spells CASRLPNGQNTEAFF. The CDR3 DNA sequence: TGTGCCAGCAGACTACCAAACGGACAGAACACTGAAGCTTTCTTT. The chain has TRBV7-2 and TRBJ1-1, with D possibly being TRBD1 (5 bases). The V and J ends lost 6 bases and 1 base respectively, with 15 bases between them. The CDR3 spans 15 residues. Germline assignment: CDR1 SGHTA and CDR2 FQGNSA.

Concerning this clonotype: This sequence may be a read error, since a much larger clone differs from it by one base. The chain couples TRBV6-8 to TRBJ2-7, with D possibly matching TRBD1 (6 bases). Germline CDR1 MNHGY, CDR2 SAAAGT. The CDR3 loop spans 12 amino acids. V lost 6 bases and J lost 3, with 9 bases in between. The CDR3 protein is CASRQGIYEQYF. CDR3 DNA: TGTGCCAGCAGGCAGGGGATCTACGAGCAGTACTTC.

This clonotype has a count of ten or more. The J gene is TRBJ1-3, the V gene TRBV10-3; 12 positions match TRBD1. The V segment lost 7 bases and the J segment 6 bases; nucleotides outside the gene matches: 4. The CDR3 has 14 amino acids. CDR1 is ENHRY and CDR2 is SYGVKD in the germline V gene. CDR3 loop: CAITPGQGANTIYF. DNA of the CDR3: TGTGCCATCACTCCGGGACAGGGGGCAAACACCATATATTTT.

This clonotype was observed many times. The chain employs TRBV19 and TRBJ1-1; 9 nucleotides align to TRBD1. CDR3 length: 15 amino acids. The junction had 4 bases not matched to a gene; V was cut back by 5 bases and J by 0 bases. Germline CDR1 and CDR2: LNHDA and SQIVND (reference sequence). For the CDR3, the DNA is TGTGCCAGTAGTGGGACAGGGAGCATGAACACTGAAGCTTTCTTT. Translated, it gives CASSGTGSMNTEAFF.

This clonotype occurred many times. The CDR3 region has the DNA TGTGCCACCAGAAAGGGCAGCAACTATGGCTACACCTTC. Encoded protein: CATRKGSNYGYTF. The V and J genes are TRBV15 and TRBJ1-2; D is unresolved. The CDR3 contains 13 residues. Trimming took off 6 bases at V and 2 bases at J, with 10 bases between the two ends. Germline CDR1 is LNHNV and CDR2 is YYDKDF (reference sequence).

This clonotype was recorded at least ten times. The rearrangement uses TRBV28 and TRBJ2-7; TRBD1 might be the D (5 bases). Trimming removed 10 bases from V and 3 bases from J, with 16 bases in between. This CDR3 has 13 amino acids. Per germline, CDR1 MDHEN and CDR2 SYDVKM. The CDR3 sequence: CATLDTLNYEQYF. In DNA, the CDR3 is TGTGCCACCCTGGACACCTTAAACTACGAGCAGTACTTC.

V is TRBV28 and J is TRBJ1-2; 7 positions agree with TRBD1. The CDR3 has 13 amino acids. The germline gives CDR1 MDHEN, CDR2 SYDVKM. V shed 4 bases, J shed 6 bases, and the junction held 5 bases outside the gene matches. The DNA of the CDR3 is TGTGCCAGCAGTTGGGGAGGGGGCCATGGCTACACCTTC. Its translation is CASSWGGGHGYTF.

This clonotype was seen a handful of times. V is TRBV2 and J is TRBJ2-3; perhaps D is TRBD1 or TRBD2 (6 bases each). This CDR3 contains 14 residues. Germline V gene sequence: CDR1 SNHLY, CDR2 FYNNEI. V was cut by 2 bases and J by 4 bases, with 10 bases left in between. Here the CDR3 reads CASSEMEGADTQYF. For the CDR3, the DNA is TGTGCCAGCAGTGAAATGGAGGGGGCAGATACGCAGTATTTT.

This clonotype was picked up one time. The chain couples TRBV6-1 to TRBJ2-7, with D possibly matching TRBD2 (6 bases). The CDR3 covers 15 residues. V lost 1 base and J lost 5, with 15 bases in between. Germline V gene sequence: CDR1 MNHNS, CDR2 SASEGT. The CDR3 protein is CASSEGGGLLDEQYF. In DNA, the CDR3 is TGTGCCAGCAGTGAAGGAGGAGGGTTATTGGACGAGCAGTACTTC.

This clonotype has a handful of counts. J is TRBJ2-7 and V is TRBV20-1; D remains ambiguous. Trimming stripped 2 bases from V and 3 bases from J, with 11 bases between. The CDR3 covers 13 residues. Germline V gene sequence: CDR1 DFQATT, CDR2 SNEGSKA (reference sequence). CDR3 protein: CSARPSANYEQYF. The CDR3 DNA sequence: TGCAGTGCTAGACCCTCAGCGAACTACGAGCAGTACTTC.

This clonotype was recorded many times. The V gene is TRBV6-5, the J gene TRBJ1-2; D is perhaps TRBD1 (6 bases). V shed 4 bases and J shed 5 bases, with 23 bases lying between them. The CDR3 spans 17 residues. Germline CDR1 is MNHEY and CDR2 is SVGAGI. In DNA, the CDR3 is TGTGCCAGCAGTTTTAAACACCGGGACACAACTCAATATGGCTACACCTTC. Amino acids: CASSFKHRDTTQYGYTF.

This clonotype showed up many times. The chain joins TRBV20-1 to TRBJ1-1; possibly TRBD1 for D (6 bases). CDR3 size: 14 residues. Germline-derived CDR1 and CDR2 are DFQATT and SNEGSKA (reference sequence). V dropped 6 bases and J dropped 0 bases, with 14 bases sitting between them. CDR3 nucleotide sequence: TGCAGTGCGCACGACAGGCCCATGAACACTGAAGCTTTCTTT. Amino acids: CSAHDRPMNTEAFF.

This clonotype was observed at least ten times. The rearrangement uses TRBV10-3 and TRBJ2-5; 7 nucleotides align to TRBD2. After removal of 3 bases from V and 6 bases from J, the junction contained 7 bases not matched to a gene. Germline CDR1 and CDR2: ENHRY and SYGVKD. The CDR3 consists of 14 residues. CDR3 sequence reads: CAISDGAGKQTQYF. DNA for the CDR3: TGTGCCATCAGTGACGGAGCGGGGAAACAGACCCAGTACTTC.

Only a few counts were recorded for this clonotype. This chain uses TRBV30 with TRBJ1-5; D is possibly TRBD1 (6 bases). The CDR3 runs 14 residues. Looked up from germline, CDR1 is GTSNPN and CDR2 is SVGIG (reference sequence). V was clipped by 3 bases and J by 0 bases, with 9 bases between them. This CDR3 is CAWSRGLSNQPQHF. Here the CDR3 DNA reads TGTGCCTGGAGCAGGGGTCTTAGCAATCAGCCCCAGCATTTT.

A note on this clonotype: It may be a read error: a sequence one base away is much more abundant. The chain links TRBV2 to TRBJ1-2; D is unresolved. V lost 11 bases and J 2 bases, leaving 18 bases between the germline ends. Per the germline V gene, CDR1 is SNHLY and CDR2 is FYNNEI. The CDR3 length is 14 residues. CDR3 residues: CACPPRRENYGYTF. The CDR3 bases are TGTGCCTGCCCTCCCAGGAGAGAAAACTATGGCTACACCTTC.

The rearrangement joins TRBV11-2 to TRBJ1-5; D not resolved. With 0 bases removed from V and 4 bases from J, the gap between germline ends came to 10 bases. Germline-derived CDR1 and CDR2 are SGHAT and FQNNGV. This CDR3 region has 15 residues. The CDR3 sequence is CASSLDRTTNQPQHF. CDR3 in DNA: TGTGCCAGCAGCTTAGACAGGACGACAAATCAGCCCCAGCATTTT.

This clonotype showed up many times. The chain couples TRBV6-5 to TRBJ2-7, with no clear D. Trimming took off 2 bases at V and 1 base at J, with 9 bases between the two ends. CDR1 MNHEY and CDR2 SVGAGI come from the germline V gene. This CDR3 has 14 residues. CDR3 region: CASSYQADSYEQYF. The DNA for the CDR3 is TGTGCCAGCAGTTACCAAGCAGATTCCTACGAGCAGTACTTC.

V is TRBV11-2 and J is TRBJ1-2; D is uncertain. This CDR3 has 15 residues. Germline values: CDR1 SGHAT, CDR2 FQNNGV. V lost 5 bases to trimming and J lost 3 bases, with 16 bases between them. CDR3 sequence: CASSPSVVGYYGYTF. The CDR3, as DNA: TGTGCCAGCAGCCCATCGGTGGTTGGGTACTATGGCTACACCTTC.

This clonotype was observed a few times. This sequence joins TRBV27 and TRBJ2-7; 9 bases match TRBD2. The CDR3 extends over 15 amino acids. Germline values: CDR1 MNHEY, CDR2 SMNVEV (reference sequence). The V gene end was trimmed by 1 base and the J gene end by 2 bases; junction bases not matched to a gene: 3. CDR3 amino acids: CASSLFPSGTYEQYF. CDR3 sequence (DNA): TGTGCCAGCAGTTTATTTCCTAGCGGGACCTACGAGCAGTACTTC.

This clonotype has ten or more counts. The chain employs TRBV29-1 and TRBJ1-3; tentatively, D is TRBD1 (5 bases). Germline values: CDR1 SQVTM, CDR2 ANQGSEA. The CDR3 totals 13 residues. Trimming cost V 4 bases and J 4 bases, with 11 bases left between them. The CDR3 spells CSVGAGDGNTIYF. The CDR3 region has the DNA TGCAGCGTTGGGGCGGGGGACGGAAACACCATATATTTT.

This chain joins TRBV2 and TRBJ1-3; maybe TRBD1 (6 bases). The V gene lost 8 bases and the J gene lost 0 bases, with 11 bases spanning the gap. In germline, CDR1 is SNHLY, CDR2 FYNNEI. The CDR3 runs 14 residues. CDR3 sequence (DNA): TGTGCCAGCGTTACAGGGCGCTCTGGAAACACCATATATTTT. Residues: CASVTGRSGNTIYF. The full variable domain, completed using reference TRBV2 and TRBJ1-3, is EPEVTQTPSHQVTQMGQEVILRCVPISNHLYFYWYRQILGQKVEFLVSFYNNEISEKSEIFDDQFSVERPDGSNFTLKIRSTKLEDSAMYFCASVTGRSGNTIYFGEGSWLTVV.

This rearrangement joins TRBV30 to TRBJ1-6; 8 nucleotides agree with TRBD1. The CDR3 extends over 16 amino acids. Germline V CDR1 and CDR2: GTSNPN, SVGIG (reference sequence). Trimming removed 2 bases from V and 6 bases from J; junction bases left unmatched: 9. The CDR3, as DNA: TGTGCCTGGAGTACCCATGGACAGGGTCTTAATTCACCCCTCCACTTT. Amino acids: CAWSTHGQGLNSPLHF.